The rows below give T cell receptor beta chains drawn from one sample of a study of cytomegalovirus exposure and HLA in healthy donors. Data came from immunoSEQ multiplex PCR; TCRdb stores just in-frame clones and leaves some out. The sample records roughly 150,000 clones, around three quarters being singletons. The sample was PBMCs. Receptors were obtained from a man aged 45-65 years in good health and CMV-seropositive. Both conserved end residues are trimmed from each CDR3. The size of a clone is reported for some rows only, either as once, few or many, or as a class for expanded clones.

J gene,clone size,V gene,CDR3 protein
TRBJ1-5,.,TRBV19,ASSYRGNNQPQH
TRBJ2-1,once,TRBV4-2,AKDLRAAGGRGSYNEQF
TRBJ1-5,few,TRBV2,ASSEAGGNQPQH
TRBJ1-1,.,TRBV10-3,AIRGTGGTEAF
TRBJ2-1,.,TRBV7-6,ASSLDRVSEQF
TRBJ1-5,.,TRBV6-6,ASSYSTGRGPQH
TRBJ2-2,.,TRBV4-3,ASSQDSGTGRLF
TRBJ2-1,.,TRBV7-9,ASSFGQGRYNEQF
TRBJ2-1,.,TRBV7-2,ASSRTSGGEEQF
TRBJ2-1,.,TRBV6-6,ASIQGQGAFYNEQF
TRBJ2-1,.,TRBV6-5,ASSLSGTEYNEQF
TRBJ2-1,.,TRBV5-4,ASSLASGGASYNEQF
TRBJ2-1,.,TRBV29-1,SVAIANEQF
TRBJ2-1,.,TRBV5-4,ASSLSFQQGNEQF
TRBJ2-7,once,TRBV28,ASSFLTGVHEQY
TRBJ2-7,.,TRBV6-1,ASSQDNSYEQY
TRBJ2-7,.,TRBV5-6,ASSQRLADEQY